A selection of T cell receptor beta chains follows, all from one sample in a study of blood T cell repertoires in COVID-19. Method: immunoSEQ multiplex PCR; TCRdb's copy keeps in-frame clones and lacks some. The sample gives about 370,000 clones, roughly nine tenths of which show up once; approximately 3% is in the top ten. Source material: peripheral blood. The source is a woman in her thirties with COVID-19, enrolled during active disease. Both conserved end residues are part of each CDR3. D genes are given only for firm matches. Part of the rows lack a size; the others show once, few, many or a class for expanded clones.

clone size	V gene	J gene	D gene	CDR3 protein	CDR3 DNA
-	TRBV19	TRBJ1-2	-	CASSIVGVSYGYTF	TGTGCCAGTAGTATAGTCGGTGTAAGCTATGGCTACACCTTC
-	TRBV12-3/TRBV12-4	TRBJ1-1	-	CASIETGDTEAFF	TGTGCCAGCATTGAGACAGGCGACACTGAAGCTTTCTTT
-	TRBV30	TRBJ2-3	TRBD2	CAWRPGLAFTDTQYF	TGTGCCTGGAGACCGGGACTAGCATTTACAGATACGCAGTATTTT
-	TRBV4-2	TRBJ2-7	TRBD2	CASSQVASGGYEQYF	TGTGCCAGCAGCCAAGTTGCTAGCGGGGGGTACGAGCAGTACTTC
-	TRBV7-9	TRBJ2-1	-	CASSNPSGDGFF	TGTGCCAGCAGCAACCCTTCAGGGGACGGATTCTTC
-	TRBV19	TRBJ1-5	TRBD1	CASSWGQGADNQPQHF	TGTGCCAGTAGCTGGGGACAGGGGGCGGACAATCAGCCCCAGCATTTT
-	TRBV19	TRBJ2-5	-	CASRGQQETQYF	TGTGCCAGTAGAGGACAGCAAGAGACCCAGTACTTC
-	TRBV4-3	TRBJ2-7	TRBD1	CASSQETRGLTYEQYF	TGCGCCAGCAGCCAAGAAACCAGGGGGCTTACCTACGAGCAGTACTTC
few	TRBV2	TRBJ2-2	-	CASSEVASPNTGELFF	TGTGCCAGCAGTGAAGTGGCTTCTCCGAACACCGGGGAGCTGTTTTTT
once	TRBV5-4	TRBJ2-2	TRBD1	CASSLDRGQTGELFF	TGTGCCAGCAGCTTAGACAGGGGGCAAACCGGGGAGCTGTTTTTT
-	TRBV2	TRBJ2-1	TRBD2	CASSALGLAGVDDEQFF	TGTGCCAGCAGTGCGCTCGGACTAGCGGGAGTAGACGATGAGCAGTTCTTC
-	TRBV21-1	TRBJ2-3	-	CASSKARAETGGISTDTQYF	TGTGCCAGCAGCAAAGCGCGGGCGGAGACAGGTGGGATCAGCACAGATACGCAGTATTTT
-	TRBV7-2	TRBJ2-4	TRBD1	CASSSTPGQRLNIQYF	TGTGCCAGCAGCTCGACGCCGGGACAGAGATTAAACATTCAGTACTTC
-	TRBV19	TRBJ1-2	TRBD1	CASSWTGEYGYTF	TGTGCCAGTAGTTGGACAGGGGAGTATGGCTACACCTTC
-	TRBV28	TRBJ2-7	-	CASTTSQGYSYEQYF	TGTGCCAGCACCACATCCCAGGGGTACTCCTACGAGCAGTACTTC
-	TRBV29-1	TRBJ1-2	-	CSVDSLRRRVNNYGYTF	TGCAGCGTTGATTCTTTACGTCGTCGGGTTAATAACTATGGCTACACCTTC
once	TRBV6-5	TRBJ1-1	-	CATTASGRTEAFF	TGTGCCACCACGGCGTCAGGGAGGACTGAAGCTTTCTTT
-	TRBV13	TRBJ2-7	-	CASSLGVRGYEQYF	TGTGCCAGCAGCTTAGGGGTCAGGGGCTACGAGCAGTACTTC
-	TRBV28	TRBJ2-1	TRBD1	CASSDTTPGTGVGNEQFF	TGTGCCAGCAGTGACACAACCCCCGGGACAGGGGTAGGCAATGAGCAGTTCTTC
-	TRBV6-1	TRBJ1-6	-	CASSEAERAGDSPLHF	TGTGCCAGCAGTGAAGCAGAAAGGGCGGGTGATTCACCCCTCCACTTT
-	TRBV4-3	TRBJ2-1	-	CASSQESPGSYNEQFF	TGCGCCAGCAGCCAAGAATCGCCAGGCTCCTACAATGAGCAGTTCTTC
-	TRBV19	TRBJ2-3	TRBD1	CASTLGQGADTQYF	TGTGCCAGTACCCTGGGACAGGGGGCGGATACGCAGTATTTT
-	TRBV13	TRBJ2-7	-	CASSTQTATYEQYF	TGTGCCAGCAGCACCCAGACAGCTACCTACGAGCAGTACTTC
many	TRBV5-4	TRBJ1-1	TRBD1	CASSLRQGVEAFF	TGTGCCAGCAGCCTCCGGCAGGGGGTGGAAGCTTTCTTT
-	TRBV2	TRBJ1-3	TRBD1	CASSDRGGNTIYF	TGTGCCAGCTCCGACAGGGGAGGAAACACCATATATTTT
-	TRBV19	TRBJ2-3	TRBD2	CASSPSGFSTDTQYF	TGTGCCAGTAGTCCTAGCGGGTTTAGCACAGATACGCAGTATTTT
few	TRBV3-1/TRBV3-2	TRBJ1-2	-	CASSQVSGGPYGYTF	TGTGCCAGCAGCCAAGTGTCGGGGGGTCCCTATGGCTACACCTTC
-	TRBV19	TRBJ1-5	-	CASANPGHPQHF	TGTGCCAGTGCTAATCCGGGACACCCCCAGCATTTT
-	TRBV5-4	TRBJ2-5	TRBD2	CASSSGTSGPQETQYF	TGTGCCAGCAGCTCCGGGACTAGCGGCCCCCAAGAGACCCAGTACTTC
-	TRBV4-3	TRBJ2-2	-	CASSQERPENTGELFF	TGCGCCAGCAGCCAAGAGCGGCCAGAGAACACCGGGGAGCTGTTTTTT
-	TRBV7-9	TRBJ1-4	TRBD1	CASSYRQGLNEKLFF	TGTGCCAGCAGCTACCGACAGGGATTGAATGAAAAACTGTTTTTT
-	TRBV5-1	TRBJ1-6	-	CASSFTPGLYNSPLHF	TGCGCCAGCAGCTTCACCCCGGGACTGTATAATTCACCCCTCCACTTT
-	TRBV6-5	TRBJ2-5	-	CASSYVPGTQGETQYF	TGTGCCAGCAGTTACGTTCCGGGTACACAGGGTGAGACCCAGTACTTC
-	TRBV6-5	TRBJ2-7	-	CASSPRENEQYF	TGTGCCAGCAGCCCGAGAGAGAATGAGCAGTACTTC
-	TRBV11-3	TRBJ1-1	-	CASSLVGISDTEAFF	TGTGCCAGCAGCTTAGTCGGGATCTCCGACACTGAAGCTTTCTTT